The 25 T cell receptor beta chains below all came from one sample that was sequenced in a study of cytomegalovirus exposure and HLA in healthy donors. Primers: 60 Vbeta forward and 13 Jbeta reverse. Repertoires were generated with immunoSEQ multiplex PCR, while TCRdb's copy carries only in-frame clones and drops some. The table shows some 200,000 clones, with about four fifths occurring only once. The sample comprised PBMCs. The receptors come from a woman between 18 and 29 years old in good health and CMV-seronegative.

A note on this clone: One end of the junction fails to match germline, which may point to a read error. Here the CDR3 reads CASSEGLAPNEQFF. DNA for the CDR3: TGTGCCAGCAGCGAAGGACTAGCACCCAATGAGCAGTTCTTC. V and J are TRBV6-1 and TRBJ2-1; 8 bases agree with TRBD2. The germline V gene has CDR1 MNHNS and CDR2 SASEGT. The CDR3 runs to 14 residues.

The V gene is TRBV6-1, the J gene TRBJ2-2; D not resolved. Trimming removed 4 bases at V and 4 bases at J, with 10 bases between. The V gene's germline CDR1 is MNHNS and CDR2 SASEGT. This CDR3 is built from 14 residues. The CDR3 reads CASSGQSSTGELFF. DNA of the CDR3: TGTGCCAGCAGTGGACAAAGTAGCACCGGGGAGCTGTTTTTT.

This clone was recorded only once. Written as DNA, the CDR3 is TGTGCCAGCAGCCCAAGAACCGGGACAGGGTATGAAAAACTGTTTTTT. As protein: CASSPRTGTGYEKLFF. The J gene is TRBJ1-4, the V gene TRBV7-9; 9 bases fit TRBD1. There are 16 residues in the CDR3. J lost 6 bases, V lost 5 bases, and 10 bases had no gene match. The V gene's germline CDR1 is SEHNR and CDR2 FQNEAQ (reference sequence). The entire variable domain, with the rest obtained from reference TRBV7-9 and TRBJ1-4, is as follows: DTGVSQNPRHKITKRGQNVTFRCDPISEHNRLYWYRQTLGQGPEFLTYFQNEAQLEKSRLLSDRFSAERPKGSFSTLEIQRTEQGDSAMYLCASSPRTGTGYEKLFFGSGTQLSVL.

V gene TRBV7-2 combines with J gene TRBJ2-2; 12 nucleotides align to TRBD2. With V trimmed by 4 bases and J by 6 bases, 6 bases remained unmatched. The germline V gene encodes CDR1 SGHTA and CDR2 FQGNSA. This CDR3 contains 16 residues. CDR3 in DNA: TGTGCCAGCAGCTCTAGCGGGAGGGCCATGGCCGGGGAGCTGTTTTTT. Protein sequence: CASSSSGRAMAGELFF.

With respect to this clone: Because the CDR3's place on the DNA is in doubt, the DNA is left out and the CDR3 is given as listed by TCRdb. This chain connects TRBV14 to TRBJ1-5; the table assigns TRBD1, which was not confirmed against the DNA. The CDR3 length is 23 residues, termini included. Germline V gene lookup returns CDR1 SGHDN and CDR2 FVKESK. CDR3 protein: CASSPFLCQQPRFSQGDNQPQHF.

The V and J genes are TRBV27 and TRBJ2-5; the D gene is possibly TRBD2 (5 bases). This CDR3 has 15 residues. V lost 6 bases and J 5 bases, leaving 19 bases between the germline ends. Germline V lookup: CDR1 MNHEY, CDR2 SMNVEV (reference sequence). CDR3 sequence (DNA): TGTGCCAGCAGGAAGTTAACTAGTTATGGGGAGACCCAGTACTTC. The encoded protein is CASRKLTSYGETQYF.

This clone was counted once. The CDR3 DNA reads TGTGCCAGCAGTTTCTGGCGGTCTCTGACCCAGTACTTC. This translates into CASSFWRSLTQYF. V gene TRBV28 combines with J gene TRBJ2-5; D is uncertain. Germline CDR1 and CDR2: MDHEN and SYDVKM. Trimming left V 3 bases short and J 7 bases short, with 12 bases between. The CDR3 totals 13 residues. The entire variable domain, with the rest obtained from reference TRBV28 and TRBJ2-5, is as follows: DVKVTQSSRYLVKRTGEKVFLECVQDMDHENMFWYRQDPGLGLRLIYFSYDVKMKEKGDIPEGYSVSREKKERFSLILESASTNQTSMYLCASSFWRSLTQYFGPGTRLLVL.

This clone occurred once. V usage is TRBV4-1 and J usage is TRBJ1-1; 7 bases are a match to TRBD1. V shed 6 bases, J shed 4 bases, and the junction held 8 bases outside the gene matches. Germline-derived CDR1 and CDR2 are MGHRA and YSYEKL. The CDR3 is 14 residues long. The CDR3 nucleotides are TGCGCCAGCAGAGGGGGCGGTGGGAGCACTGAAGCTTTCTTT. Translating gives CASRGGGGSTEAFF.

J is TRBJ2-2 and V is TRBV27; unclear D gene. This CDR3 spans 15 amino acids. Trimming removed 6 bases at V and 4 bases at J, with 15 bases between. CDR1 and CDR2 (germline): MNHEY, SMNVEV (reference sequence). The CDR3: CASRSLKRLTGELFF. The CDR3 DNA reads as TGTGCCAGCAGGTCTTTGAAGAGGCTCACCGGGGAGCTGTTTTTT.

The CDR3 loop reads CASSQTLLAGDAGELFF. The CDR3 coding sequence is TGTGCCAGCAGCCAAACTTTACTAGCGGGAGATGCCGGGGAGCTGTTTTTT. This chain links TRBV7-8 with TRBJ2-2, with 11 bases aligning to TRBD2. The germline V gene has CDR1 SGHVS and CDR2 FQNEAQ. Germline trimming cut 5 bases from V and 6 bases from J; bases unmatched to any gene: 11. This CDR3 contains 17 residues.

This chain connects TRBV5-1 to TRBJ2-5; tentative D call: TRBD2 (7 bases). The V gene's germline CDR1 is SGHRS and CDR2 YFSETQ. V was trimmed by 7 bases and J by 0 bases, leaving 13 bases between them. The CDR3 is 14 residues long. In nucleotides, the CDR3 is TGCGCCAGCGGCAAGGGGGGGGACCAAGAGACCCAGTACTTC. Amino acids: CASGKGGDQETQYF.

The chain recombines TRBV28 with TRBJ2-7, with 9 bases that match TRBD1. The J segment lost 3 bases and the V segment lost 1 base, leaving 4 bases of the junction unmatched. Germline V CDR1 and CDR2: MDHEN, SYDVKM. This CDR3 has 15 residues. CDR3: CASSLLDRGHYEQYF. The CDR3 region has the DNA TGTGCCAGCAGTTTATTGGACAGGGGCCACTACGAGCAGTACTTC.

V is TRBV7-2 and J is TRBJ2-1; D unresolved. V dropped 1 base and J dropped 6 bases, with 7 bases sitting between them. CDR3 length: 13 amino acids. Germline lookup yields CDR1 SGHTA and CDR2 FQGNSA. CDR3 residues: CASSLGYFNEQFF. CDR3 DNA: TGTGCCAGCAGCTTAGGGTACTTCAATGAGCAGTTCTTC.

This clone was seen only a few times. The CDR3 DNA sequence: TGTGCCAGCAGTCCGAACAGTGGGCCCCAGCATTTT. Protein product: CASSPNSGPQHF. V and J are TRBV2 and TRBJ1-5; D unresolved. In germline, CDR1 is SNHLY, CDR2 FYNNEI. The V end lost 5 bases, the J end lost 9 bases, and 11 bases lay between the germline ends. The CDR3 loop spans 12 amino acids.

The chain links TRBV11-3 to TRBJ2-1; maybe TRBD2 (5 bases). This CDR3 spans 15 amino acids. Germline V CDR1 and CDR2: SGHNT, YENEEA. Between the trimmed V and J ends, which lost 5 bases and 0 bases, there was a span of 11 bases. CDR3 protein: CASSNPEDSYNEQFF. The CDR3 DNA is TGTGCCAGCAGCAATCCGGAGGACTCCTACAATGAGCAGTTCTTC.

The chain is built from TRBV6-1 and TRBJ2-7; the match to TRBD2 covers 7 bases. V lost 6 bases, J lost 0 bases, and 5 bases stayed unmatched. Germline V gene lookup returns CDR1 MNHNS and CDR2 SASEGT. The CDR3 is 14 amino acids. The chain's CDR3 is CASSRLADSYEQYF. Here the CDR3 DNA reads TGTGCCAGCAGCAGACTAGCCGACTCCTACGAGCAGTACTTC.

The CDR3 nucleotides are TGTGCCAGCAGCCCTGGCCCCTACGAGCAGTACTTC. It is translated as CASSPGPYEQYF. This rearrangement joins TRBV7-9 to TRBJ2-7, with unresolved D. Trimming cost V 5 bases and J 2 bases, with 7 bases left between them. Germline CDR1 is SEHNR and CDR2 is FQNEAQ (reference sequence). The CDR3 has 12 residues.

In this sample, this clone turned up once. The chain employs TRBV30 and TRBJ2-7; 10 positions agree with TRBD2. Germline V gives CDR1 GTSNPN, CDR2 SVGIG (reference sequence). Trimming cost V 8 bases and J 0 bases; bases outside gene matches: 7. This CDR3 has 14 amino acids. The CDR3 region has the DNA TGTGCCGCGCGGACTAGCGGAATCTCCTACGAGCAGTACGTC. Translation: CAARTSGISYEQYV.

The chain combines TRBV18 with TRBJ2-3; TRBD1 agrees at 7 bases. The CDR3 is made up of 15 amino acids. V was clipped by 2 bases and J by 6 bases; unmatched bases: 8. Per the germline V gene, CDR1 is KGHSH and CDR2 is LQKENI. This CDR3 reads CASSPGITGVDTQYF. CDR3 in DNA: TGTGCCAGCTCACCAGGGATTACAGGGGTGGATACGCAGTATTTT. The variable domain in full, with the rest retrieved from reference TRBV18 and TRBJ2-3, is NAGVMQNPRHLVRRRGQEARLRCSPMKGHSHVYWYRQLPEEGLKFMVYLQKENIIDESGMPKERFSAEFPKEGPSILRIQQVVRGDSAAYFCASSPGITGVDTQYFGPGTRLTVL.

This chain joins TRBV11-2 and TRBJ2-7, with D maybe TRBD1 (6 bases). CDR3 length: 14 amino acids. The V and J ends lost 5 bases and 4 bases respectively, with 15 bases between them. CDR1 and CDR2 (germline): SGHAT, FQNNGV. CDR3 DNA: TGTGCCAGCAGCGAAGGGGGTGCGGTTTACGAGCAGTACTTC. Protein product: CASSEGGAVYEQYF.

About this clone: The CDR3 carries no conserved terminal phenylalanine or tryptophan, so it likely arises from a read error. The CDR3 bases are TGTGCCAGCAGTCCCGAATTAGAACTATACTACGAGCAGTACCTC. It specifies CASSPELELYYEQYL. The chain recombines TRBV28 with TRBJ2-7; unclear D gene. This CDR3 has 15 residues. Germline lookup yields CDR1 MDHEN and CDR2 SYDVKM. Trimming removed 5 bases at V and 3 bases at J, with 17 bases between.

This sequence joins TRBV14 and TRBJ2-1; D remains ambiguous. CDR1 is SGHDN, CDR2 FVKESK, per germline. V lost 1 base to trimming and J lost 9 bases, with 7 bases between them. This CDR3 has 12 amino acids. Here the CDR3 reads CASSQVYFEQFF. The DNA for the CDR3 is TGTGCCAGCAGCCAAGTTTATTTTGAGCAGTTCTTC.

The chain is built from TRBV5-6 and TRBJ2-1; 10 bases fit TRBD2. CDR1 and CDR2 (germline): SGHDT, YYEEEE. This CDR3 comprises 15 residues. V was pared by 0 bases and J by 6 bases, with 3 bases of the junction left unmatched. CDR3 protein: CASSLGAGGPNEQFF. The CDR3 DNA reads as TGTGCCAGCAGCTTGGGAGCGGGAGGGCCCAATGAGCAGTTCTTC.

J is TRBJ2-1 and V is TRBV7-2; D possibly corresponds to TRBD2 (5 bases). CDR3 size: 13 residues. Germline values: CDR1 SGHTA, CDR2 FQGNSA. V lost 5 bases and J lost 9, with 14 bases in between. As DNA, the CDR3 is TGTGCCAGCAGCCCGGGGTGGGTAGGTGAGCAGTTCTTC. Translation: CASSPGWVGEQFF.

The V and J genes are TRBV28 and TRBJ1-2, with D perhaps TRBD1 (5 bases). CDR3 length: 14 amino acids. The ends were cut back, 4 bases at V and 4 bases at J, with 13 bases in the middle. Germline V gene data show CDR1 as MDHEN and CDR2 as SYDVKM. The chain's CDR3 is CASSWSGGGYGYTF. The CDR3 DNA reads as TGTGCCAGCAGTTGGTCCGGGGGTGGCTATGGCTACACCTTC.